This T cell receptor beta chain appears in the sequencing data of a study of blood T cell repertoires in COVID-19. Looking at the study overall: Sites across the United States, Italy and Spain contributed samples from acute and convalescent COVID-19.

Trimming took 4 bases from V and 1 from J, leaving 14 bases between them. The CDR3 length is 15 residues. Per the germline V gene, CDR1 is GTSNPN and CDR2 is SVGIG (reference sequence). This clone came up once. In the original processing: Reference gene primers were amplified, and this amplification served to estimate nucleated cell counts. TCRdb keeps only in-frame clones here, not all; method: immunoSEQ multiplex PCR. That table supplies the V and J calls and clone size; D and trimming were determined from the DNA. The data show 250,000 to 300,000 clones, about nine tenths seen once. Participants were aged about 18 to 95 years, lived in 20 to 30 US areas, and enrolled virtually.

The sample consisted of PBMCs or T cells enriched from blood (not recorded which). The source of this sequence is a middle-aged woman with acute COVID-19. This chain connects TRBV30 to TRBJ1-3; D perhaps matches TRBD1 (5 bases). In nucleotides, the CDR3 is TGTGCCTGGACCCAAAACAGGCTTTCTGGAAACACCATATATTTT. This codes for CAWTQNRLSGNTIYF.